Presented here are 18 T cell receptor beta chains from one specimen sequenced in a study of regulatory T cells in long-lasting Graves disease. Time point denoted: persistent/refractory GD, antithyroid drugs over 5 years with positive TRAb. PBMC RNA served as the TCR library source. Combining iRepertoire HTBI primers with Arm-PCR of CDR3 regions, the authors built TCR beta libraries. TCRdb recomputed calls from the multiplex PCR reads with MiXCR, one row per CDR3 protein. The sample shows around 340,000 distinct CDR3 sequences, about 20% of them seen only once. The input for sequencing was peripheral blood mononuclear cells (PBMCs), taken when the disease was refractory, from a patient treated with antithyroid drugs. Source of these receptors: a female donor with Graves disease.

This rearrangement joins TRBV3-1 to TRBJ2-7, with 9 nucleotides matching TRBD1. With 0 bases clipped from V and 6 bases from J, the junction kept 9 bases outside the gene matches. In germline, CDR1 is LGHDT, CDR2 YNNKEL (reference sequence). The CDR3 is 16 amino acids. This CDR3 reads CASSQDLIQGAGEQYF. CDR3 in DNA: TGTGCCAGCAGCCAAGATCTTATACAGGGGGCCGGCGAGCAGTACTTC.

This clonotype has more than one count but fewer than ten. This chain uses TRBV28 with TRBJ1-5; D perhaps matches TRBD1 (6 bases). Germline lookup yields CDR1 MDHEN and CDR2 SYDVKM. The CDR3 spans 15 residues. V was pared by 2 bases and J by 6 bases, with 14 bases between. Written as DNA, the CDR3 is TGTGCCAGCAGTTTAGGTAGGGGGAGGGGTCAGCCCCAGCATTTT. Protein: CASSLGRGRGQPQHF.

This clonotype showed up many times. At one of its ends the junction is not consistent with the germline gene, which may arise from a read error. This rearrangement joins TRBV7-7 to TRBJ1-4, with TRBD1 matching 8 bases. CDR3 length: 16 amino acids. CDR1 and CDR2 (germline): SSHAT, FNYEAQ (reference sequence). CDR3 sequence (DNA): TGTGCTAGCAGCCCTGGGACAGGCGCAACTAATGAAAAACTGTTTTTT. It codes for CASSPGTGATNEKLFF.

This chain connects TRBV6-1 to TRBJ1-2; 9 positions agree with TRBD1. V dropped 4 bases and J dropped 7; count of bases not matched to a gene: 7. The CDR3 contains 14 residues. Germline V gene lookup returns CDR1 MNHNS and CDR2 SASEGT. This CDR3 reads CASSATTGGIGYTF. In DNA, the CDR3 is TGTGCCAGCAGTGCCACTACAGGGGGCATTGGCTACACCTTC.

This clonotype was seen repeatedly, ten times or more. V is TRBV28 and J is TRBJ1-5; D is undetermined. There are 14 residues in the CDR3. V was clipped by 5 bases and J by 6 bases, with 14 bases between them. Germline V gives CDR1 MDHEN, CDR2 SYDVKM. The CDR3 loop reads CASSLTLGPQPQHF. The CDR3 coding sequence is TGTGCCAGCAGTCTTACCCTTGGTCCTCAGCCCCAGCATTTT.

As regards this clonotype: One base away lies a much larger clone, so this may be a sequencing read error. V is TRBV7-2 and J is TRBJ2-5, with 10 nucleotides matching TRBD2. CDR3 size: 16 residues. Looked up from germline, CDR1 is SGHTA and CDR2 is FQGNSA. The CDR3 region is CASSLFSGGTQETRYF. CDR3 DNA sequence: TGTGCCAGCAGCTTATTTAGCGGGGGGACCCAAGAGACCCGGTACTTC.

This chain joins TRBV27 and TRBJ2-7; D not resolved. CDR1 MNHEY and CDR2 SMNVEV come from the germline V gene (reference sequence). V was pared by 3 bases and J by 0 bases, with 18 bases between. CDR3 length equals 17 residues. The CDR3 spells CASSFAFGVSRSYEQYF. DNA for the CDR3: TGTGCCAGCAGTTTCGCTTTTGGCGTATCGCGCTCCTACGAGCAGTACTTC.

At least ten counts were recorded for this clonotype. The chain links TRBV5-1 to TRBJ2-2; D unclear. The V gene lost 5 bases and the J gene lost 4 bases, with 6 bases spanning the gap. From germline, CDR1 is SGHRS and CDR2 YFSETQ. CDR3 length: 12 amino acids. The CDR3 sequence is CASSKGTGELFF. Here the CDR3 DNA reads TGCGCCAGCAGTAAGGGCACCGGGGAGCTGTTTTTT. Supplemented by reference TRBV5-1 and TRBJ2-2, the full variable domain reads KAGVTQTPRYLIKTRGQQVTLSCSPISGHRSVSWYQQTPGQGLQFLFEYFSETQRNKGNFPGRFSGRQFSNSRSEMNVSTLELGDSALYLCASSKGTGELFFGEGSRLTVL.

Ten or more counts support this clonotype. The CDR3 DNA follows: TGTGCCAGCATGGTCGTTGGCAGGGAGGAAACTGAAGCTTTCTTT. It specifies CASMVVGREETEAFF. The chain employs TRBV6-1 and TRBJ1-1; possible D gene TRBD1, 5 bases. Trimming left V 7 bases short and J 5 bases short, with 20 bases between. CDR3 length equals 15 residues. Germline assignment: CDR1 MNHNS and CDR2 SASEGT.

This rearrangement joins TRBV5-6 to TRBJ1-1, with D hard to call. Looked up from germline, CDR1 is SGHDT and CDR2 is YYEEEE. With 7 bases removed from V and 1 base from J, the gap between germline ends came to 14 bases. The CDR3 is 14 amino acids. In DNA form, the CDR3 reads TGTGCCAGCGGCACGCTCCAAAGGAACACTGAAGCTTTCTTT. Its protein is CASGTLQRNTEAFF.

Remarks on this clonotype: A much larger clone sits a single nucleotide away, making a read error possible. The rearrangement uses TRBV7-9 and TRBJ1-1; D gene unclear. From germline, CDR1 is SEHNR and CDR2 FQNEAQ (reference sequence). The CDR3 sequence is 13 residues long. CDR3 DNA sequence: TGTGCCTGCAGCTTTGAAGTGAACACTGAAGCTTTCTTT. Translated, it gives CACSFEVNTEAFF.

V is TRBV6-2 or TRBV6-3 and J is TRBJ2-7, with 8 bases aligning to TRBD2. The CDR3 sequence is 14 residues long. CDR1 is MNHEY and CDR2 is SVGEGT in the germline V gene. Trimming cost V 4 bases and J 9 bases; bases outside gene matches: 11. CDR3 sequence (DNA): TGTGCCAGCAGTTGCCGGGGGGGGGGAGATAGGCAGTACTTC. The encoded protein is CASSCRGGGDRQYF.

This clonotype was detected many times. The chain uses TRBV18 and TRBJ2-7, with TRBD1 matching over 11 bases. The CDR3 consists of 14 residues. CDR1 KGHSH and CDR2 LQKENI come from the germline V gene. V dropped 5 bases and J dropped 6; count of bases not matched to a gene: 6. CDR3 region: CASSSGTGGVEQYF. DNA for the CDR3: TGTGCCAGCTCAAGCGGGACAGGGGGGGTCGAGCAGTACTTC.

This clonotype was counted ten times or more. The chain recombines TRBV11-2 with TRBJ1-3; possibly TRBD1 for D (6 bases). CDR3 size: 18 residues. The V end was cut by 1 base, the J end by 1 base, with 17 bases between. The germline V gene encodes CDR1 SGHAT and CDR2 FQNNGV. CDR3 coding DNA: TGTGCCAGCAGCTTAGCGGTGTTTACAGGGTCTTCTGGAAACACCATATATTTT. The encoded protein is CASSLAVFTGSSGNTIYF. The variable domain in full, completed from reference TRBV11-2 and TRBJ1-3, reads EAGVAQSPRYKIIEKRQSVAFWCNPISGHATLYWYQQILGQGPKLLIQFQNNGVVDDSQLPKDRFSAERLKGVDSTLKIQPAKLEDSAVYLCASSLAVFTGSSGNTIYFGEGSWLTVV.

The V call is TRBV5-1, the J call TRBJ1-1; D possibly corresponds to TRBD1 (5 bases). This CDR3 contains 15 residues. Deletions cut 4 bases from V and 5 bases from J, with 18 bases between. CDR1 and CDR2 (germline): SGHRS, YFSETQ. CDR3 protein: CASSLPGGSGTEAFF. CDR3 DNA: TGCGCCAGCAGCCTGCCCGGGGGGAGTGGGACTGAAGCTTTCTTT.

The chain employs TRBV20-1 and TRBJ2-3; D remains ambiguous. Germline assignment: CDR1 DFQATT and CDR2 SNEGSKA (reference sequence). V was trimmed by 1 base and J by 4 bases, leaving 9 bases between them. The length of the CDR3 is 13 residues. The CDR3 here is CSARVSRADTQYF. In nucleotides, the CDR3 is TGCAGTGCTAGAGTCTCTAGAGCAGATACGCAGTATTTT.

This clonotype was detected ten times or more. This rearrangement joins TRBV6-5 to TRBJ2-7; D may correspond to TRBD1 or TRBD2 (5 bases each). CDR1 and CDR2 from the germline V gene are MNHEY and SVGAGI. The CDR3 covers 14 residues. Trimming shortened V by 0 bases and J by 3 bases, and 9 bases separated the two germline ends. The CDR3 bases are TGTGCCAGCAGTTACTCGTTGGGGGACTACGAGCAGTACTTC. Residues: CASSYSLGDYEQYF.

The V gene is TRBV11-2, the J gene TRBJ2-1; the D is unclear. The CDR3 runs to 13 residues. Deletions cut 5 bases from V and 5 bases from J, with 10 bases between. CDR1 is SGHAT and CDR2 is FQNNGV in the germline V gene. CDR3 nucleotides: TGTGCCAGCAGCGGACCCTGGAACAATGAGCAGTTCTTC. Residues: CASSGPWNNEQFF.